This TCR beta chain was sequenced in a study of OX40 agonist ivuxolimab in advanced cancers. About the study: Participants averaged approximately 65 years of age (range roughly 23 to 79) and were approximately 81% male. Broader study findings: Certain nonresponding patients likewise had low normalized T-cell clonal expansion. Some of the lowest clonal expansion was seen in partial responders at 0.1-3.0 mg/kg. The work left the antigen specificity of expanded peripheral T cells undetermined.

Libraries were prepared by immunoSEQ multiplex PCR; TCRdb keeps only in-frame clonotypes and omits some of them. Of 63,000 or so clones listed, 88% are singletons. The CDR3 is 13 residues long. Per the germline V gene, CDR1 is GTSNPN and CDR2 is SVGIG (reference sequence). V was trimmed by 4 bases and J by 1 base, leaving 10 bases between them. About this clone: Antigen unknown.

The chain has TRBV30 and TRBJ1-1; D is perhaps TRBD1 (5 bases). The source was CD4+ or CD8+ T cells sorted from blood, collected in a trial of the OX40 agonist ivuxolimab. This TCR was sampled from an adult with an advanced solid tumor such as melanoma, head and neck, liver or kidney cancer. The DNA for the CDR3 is TGTGCCTGGATTCTCAGGGCGAACACTGAAGCTTTCTTT. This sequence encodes CAWILRANTEAFF.